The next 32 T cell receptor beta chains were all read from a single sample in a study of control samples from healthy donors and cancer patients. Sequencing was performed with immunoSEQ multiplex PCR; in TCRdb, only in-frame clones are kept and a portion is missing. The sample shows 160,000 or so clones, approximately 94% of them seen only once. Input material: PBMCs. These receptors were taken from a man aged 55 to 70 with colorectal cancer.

CDR3 nucleotides: TGCGCCAGCAGAAGCGTTAGGCAGGGGGTGATGGACTATGGCTACACCTTC. Encoded protein: CASRSVRQGVMDYGYTF. V usage is TRBV4-1 and J usage is TRBJ1-2; the match to TRBD1 covers 7 bases. The germline V gene encodes CDR1 MGHRA and CDR2 YSYEKL. The CDR3 loop spans 17 amino acids. V lost 6 bases to trimming and J lost 3 bases; unmatched junction nucleotides: 16.

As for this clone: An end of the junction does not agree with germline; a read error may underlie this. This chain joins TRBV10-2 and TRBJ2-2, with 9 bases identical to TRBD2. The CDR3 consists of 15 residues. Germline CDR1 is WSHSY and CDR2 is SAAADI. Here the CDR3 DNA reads TGCGCCCGCAGTGGGGCGGGGGGGTTAACCGGGGAGCTGTTTTTT. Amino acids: CARSGAGGLTGELFF.

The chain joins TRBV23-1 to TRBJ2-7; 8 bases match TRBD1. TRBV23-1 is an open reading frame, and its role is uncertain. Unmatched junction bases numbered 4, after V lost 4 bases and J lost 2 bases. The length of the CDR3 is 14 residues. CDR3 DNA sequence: TGCGCCAGCAGTCGGACAGGGAGGACCTACGAGCAGTACTTC. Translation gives CASSRTGRTYEQYF.

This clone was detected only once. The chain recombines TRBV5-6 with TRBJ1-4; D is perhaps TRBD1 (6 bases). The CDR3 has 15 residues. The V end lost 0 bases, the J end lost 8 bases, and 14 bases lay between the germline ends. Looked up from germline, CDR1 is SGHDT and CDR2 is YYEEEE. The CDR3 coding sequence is TGTGCCAGCAGCTTGGTCCAGGGGATAGAGGAAAAACTGTTTTTT. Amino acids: CASSLVQGIEEKLFF.

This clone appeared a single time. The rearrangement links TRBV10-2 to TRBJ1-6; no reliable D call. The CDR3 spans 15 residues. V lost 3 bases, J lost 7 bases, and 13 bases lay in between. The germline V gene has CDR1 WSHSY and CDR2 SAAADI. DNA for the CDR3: TGCGCCAGCAGTGATTTCGGAGGGAGAAATTCACCCCTCCACTTT. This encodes CASSDFGGRNSPLHF.

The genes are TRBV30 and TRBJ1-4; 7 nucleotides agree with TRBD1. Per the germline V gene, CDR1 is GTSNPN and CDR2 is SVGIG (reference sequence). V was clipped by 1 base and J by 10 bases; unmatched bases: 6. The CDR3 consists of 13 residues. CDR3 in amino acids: CAWSEDRRGKLFF. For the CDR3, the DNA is TGTGCCTGGAGTGAGGACAGGCGCGGAAAACTGTTTTTT.

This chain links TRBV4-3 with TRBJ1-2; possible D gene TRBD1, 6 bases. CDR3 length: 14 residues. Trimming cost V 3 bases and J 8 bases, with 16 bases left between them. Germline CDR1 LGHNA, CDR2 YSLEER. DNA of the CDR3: TGCGCCAGCAGCCAGGATGGCGGGACATACGGCTACACCTTC. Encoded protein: CASSQDGGTYGYTF.

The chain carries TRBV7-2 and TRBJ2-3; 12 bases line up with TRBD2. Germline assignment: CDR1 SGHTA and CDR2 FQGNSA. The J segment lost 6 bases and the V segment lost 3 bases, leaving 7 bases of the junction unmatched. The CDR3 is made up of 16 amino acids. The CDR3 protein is CASSFRTSGTGDTQYF. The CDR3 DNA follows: TGTGCCAGCAGCTTCCGGACTAGCGGGACGGGGGATACGCAGTATTTT.

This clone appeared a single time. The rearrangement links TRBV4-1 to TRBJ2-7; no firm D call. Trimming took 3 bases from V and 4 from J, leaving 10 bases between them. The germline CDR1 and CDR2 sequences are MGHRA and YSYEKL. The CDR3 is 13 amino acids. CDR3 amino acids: CASSQDGLYEQYF. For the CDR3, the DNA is TGCGCCAGCAGCCAGGACGGCTTATACGAGCAGTACTTC.

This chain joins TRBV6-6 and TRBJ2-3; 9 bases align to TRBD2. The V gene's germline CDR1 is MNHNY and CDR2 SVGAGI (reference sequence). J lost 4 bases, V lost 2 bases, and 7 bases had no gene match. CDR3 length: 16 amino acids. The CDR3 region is CASSYPSGGPADTQYF. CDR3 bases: TGTGCCAGCAGTTACCCGAGCGGGGGGCCGGCAGATACGCAGTATTTT.

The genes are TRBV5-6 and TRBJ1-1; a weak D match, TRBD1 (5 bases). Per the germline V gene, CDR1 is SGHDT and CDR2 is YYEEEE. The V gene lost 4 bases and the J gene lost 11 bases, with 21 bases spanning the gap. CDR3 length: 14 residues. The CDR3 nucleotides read TGTGCCAGCAGCCCCTACAGGTTCCCGGTTTGGGCTTTCTTT. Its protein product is CASSPYRFPVWAFF.

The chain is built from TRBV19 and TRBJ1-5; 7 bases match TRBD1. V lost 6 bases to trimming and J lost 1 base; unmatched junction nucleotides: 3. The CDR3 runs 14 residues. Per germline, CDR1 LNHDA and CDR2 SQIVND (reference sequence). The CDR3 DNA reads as TGTGCCAGTAGGACCAGGGGGAGCAATCAGCCCCAGCATTTT. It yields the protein CASRTRGSNQPQHF. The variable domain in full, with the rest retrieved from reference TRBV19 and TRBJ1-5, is DGGITQSPKYLFRKEGQNVTLSCEQNLNHDAMYWYRQDPGQGLRLIYYSQIVNDFQKGDIAEGYSVSREKKESFPLTVTSAQKNPTAFYLCASRTRGSNQPQHFGDGTRLSIL.

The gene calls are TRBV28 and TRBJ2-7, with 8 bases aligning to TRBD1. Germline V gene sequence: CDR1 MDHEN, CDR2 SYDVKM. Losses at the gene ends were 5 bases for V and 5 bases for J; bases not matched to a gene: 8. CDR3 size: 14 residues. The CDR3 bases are TGTGCCAGCAGTACACAGGGGGAGAGCGACGAGCAGTACTTC. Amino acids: CASSTQGESDEQYF. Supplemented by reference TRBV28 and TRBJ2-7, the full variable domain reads DVKVTQSSRYLVKRTGEKVFLECVQDMDHENMFWYRQDPGLGLRLIYFSYDVKMKEKGDIPEGYSVSREKKERFSLILESASTNQTSMYLCASSTQGESDEQYFGPGTRLTVT.

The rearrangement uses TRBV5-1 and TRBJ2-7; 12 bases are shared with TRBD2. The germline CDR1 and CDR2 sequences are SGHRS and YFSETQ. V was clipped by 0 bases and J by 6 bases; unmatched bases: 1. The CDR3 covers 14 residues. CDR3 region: CASSLGTSGVEQYF. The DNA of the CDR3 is TGCGCCAGCAGCTTGGGGACTAGCGGGGTCGAGCAGTACTTC.

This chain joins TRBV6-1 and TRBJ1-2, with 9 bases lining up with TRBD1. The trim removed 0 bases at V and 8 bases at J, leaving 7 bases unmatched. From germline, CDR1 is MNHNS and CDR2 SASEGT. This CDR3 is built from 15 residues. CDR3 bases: TGTGCCAGCAGTGAAGCGCTAGGGACAGGGAAAGGCTACACCTTC. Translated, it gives CASSEALGTGKGYTF.

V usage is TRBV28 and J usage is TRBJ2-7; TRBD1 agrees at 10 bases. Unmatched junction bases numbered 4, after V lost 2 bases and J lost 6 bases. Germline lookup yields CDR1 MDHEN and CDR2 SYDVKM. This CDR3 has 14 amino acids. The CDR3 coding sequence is TGTGCCAGCAGTTTACCGACAGGGGGCAGCGAGCAGTACTTC. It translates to CASSLPTGGSEQYF. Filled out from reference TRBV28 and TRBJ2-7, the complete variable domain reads DVKVTQSSRYLVKRTGEKVFLECVQDMDHENMFWYRQDPGLGLRLIYFSYDVKMKEKGDIPEGYSVSREKKERFSLILESASTNQTSMYLCASSLPTGGSEQYFGPGTRLTVT.

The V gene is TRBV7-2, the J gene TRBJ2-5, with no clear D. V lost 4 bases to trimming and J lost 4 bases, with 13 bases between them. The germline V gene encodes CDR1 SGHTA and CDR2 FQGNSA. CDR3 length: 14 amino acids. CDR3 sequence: CASSSSTTPETQYF. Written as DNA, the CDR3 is TGTGCCAGCAGCTCATCTACTACCCCAGAGACCCAGTACTTC. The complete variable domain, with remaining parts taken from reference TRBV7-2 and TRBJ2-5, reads GAGVSQSPSNKVTEKGKDVELRCDPISGHTALYWYRQSLGQGLEFLIYFQGNSAPDKSGLPSDRFSAERTGGSVSTLTIQRTQQEDSAVYLCASSSSTTPETQYFGPGTRLLVL.

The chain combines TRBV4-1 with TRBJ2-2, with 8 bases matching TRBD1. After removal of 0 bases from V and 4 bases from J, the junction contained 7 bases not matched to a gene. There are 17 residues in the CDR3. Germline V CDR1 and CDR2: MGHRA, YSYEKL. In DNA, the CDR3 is TGCGCCAGCAGCCAAGATAGGAGGACAGGGAGCACCGGGGAGCTGTTTTTT. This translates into CASSQDRRTGSTGELFF.

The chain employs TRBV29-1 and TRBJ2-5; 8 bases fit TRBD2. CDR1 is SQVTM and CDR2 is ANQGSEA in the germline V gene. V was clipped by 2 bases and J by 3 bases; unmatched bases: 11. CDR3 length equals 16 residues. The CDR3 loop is CSVERGGLARKETQYF. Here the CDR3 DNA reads TGCAGCGTTGAACGGGGGGGGCTAGCGAGGAAAGAGACCCAGTACTTC.

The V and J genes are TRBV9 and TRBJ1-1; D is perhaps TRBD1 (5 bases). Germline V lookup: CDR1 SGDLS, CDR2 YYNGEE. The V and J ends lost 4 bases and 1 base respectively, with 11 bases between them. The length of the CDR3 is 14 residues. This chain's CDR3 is CASSQMTANTEAFF. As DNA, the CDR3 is TGTGCCAGCAGCCAGATGACAGCGAACACTGAAGCTTTCTTT. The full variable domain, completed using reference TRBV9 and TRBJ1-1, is DSGVTQTPKHLITATGQRVTLRCSPRSGDLSVYWYQQSLDQGLQFLIQYYNGEERAKGNILERFSAQQFPDLHSELNLSSLELGDSALYFCASSQMTANTEAFFGQGTRLTVV.

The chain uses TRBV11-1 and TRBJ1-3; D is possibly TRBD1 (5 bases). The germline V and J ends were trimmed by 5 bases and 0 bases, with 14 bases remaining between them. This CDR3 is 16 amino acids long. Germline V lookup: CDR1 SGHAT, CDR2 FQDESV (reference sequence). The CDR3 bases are TGTGCCAGCAGCCCATGGGACGGCGCCTCTGGAAACACCATATATTTT. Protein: CASSPWDGASGNTIYF.

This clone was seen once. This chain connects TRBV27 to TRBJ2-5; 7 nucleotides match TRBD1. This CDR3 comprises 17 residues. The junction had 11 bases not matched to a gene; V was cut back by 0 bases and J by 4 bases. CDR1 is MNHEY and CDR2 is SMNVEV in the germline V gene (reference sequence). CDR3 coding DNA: TGTGCCAGCAGTTTATCGAAATCTTCAGGGGGAGCAGAGACCCAGTACTTC. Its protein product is CASSLSKSSGGAETQYF.

The DNA of the CDR3 is TGTGCCACCAGTGATTCAACCACAAGGATTAACACCGGGGAGCTGTTTTTT. As protein: CATSDSTTRINTGELFF. This chain uses TRBV24-1 with TRBJ2-2; D is uncertain. The length of the CDR3 is 17 residues. Germline V gene lookup returns CDR1 KGHDR and CDR2 SFDVKD. The V end was cut by 2 bases, the J end by 2 bases, with 14 bases between.

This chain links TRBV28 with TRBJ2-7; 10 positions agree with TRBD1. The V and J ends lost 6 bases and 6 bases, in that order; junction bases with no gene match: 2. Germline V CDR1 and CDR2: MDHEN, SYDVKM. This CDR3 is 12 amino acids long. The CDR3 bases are TGTGCCAGCAGAGGGACAGGGGTCGAGCAGTACTTC. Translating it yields CASRGTGVEQYF.

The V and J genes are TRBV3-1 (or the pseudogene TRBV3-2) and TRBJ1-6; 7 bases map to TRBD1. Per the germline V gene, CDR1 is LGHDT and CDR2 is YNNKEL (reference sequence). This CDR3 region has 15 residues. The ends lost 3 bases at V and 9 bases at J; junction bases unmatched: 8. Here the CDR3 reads CASSQVGTDGSPLHF. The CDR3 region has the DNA TGTGCCAGCAGCCAGGTGGGGACAGATGGTTCACCCCTCCACTTT.

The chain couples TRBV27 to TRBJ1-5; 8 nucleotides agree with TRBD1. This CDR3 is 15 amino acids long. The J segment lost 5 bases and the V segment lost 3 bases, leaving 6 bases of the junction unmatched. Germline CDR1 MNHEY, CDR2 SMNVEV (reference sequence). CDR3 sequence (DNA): TGTGCCAGCAGTTTCAGGGGGCCCCCATATCAGCCCCAGCATTTT. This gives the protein CASSFRGPPYQPQHF.

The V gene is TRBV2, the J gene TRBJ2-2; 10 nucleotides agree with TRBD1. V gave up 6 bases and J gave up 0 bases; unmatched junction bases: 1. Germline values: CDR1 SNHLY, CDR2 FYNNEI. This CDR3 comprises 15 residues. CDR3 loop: CASSGQGANTGELFF. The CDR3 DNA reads TGTGCCAGCAGCGGACAGGGGGCGAACACCGGGGAGCTGTTTTTT.

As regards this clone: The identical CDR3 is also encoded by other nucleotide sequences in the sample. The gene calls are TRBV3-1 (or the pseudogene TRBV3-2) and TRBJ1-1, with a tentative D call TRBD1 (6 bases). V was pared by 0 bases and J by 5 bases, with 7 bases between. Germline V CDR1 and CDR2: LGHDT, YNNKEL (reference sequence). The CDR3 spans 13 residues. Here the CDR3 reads CASSQEGGTEAFF. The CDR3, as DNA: TGTGCCAGCAGCCAAGAAGGGGGTACTGAAGCTTTCTTT.

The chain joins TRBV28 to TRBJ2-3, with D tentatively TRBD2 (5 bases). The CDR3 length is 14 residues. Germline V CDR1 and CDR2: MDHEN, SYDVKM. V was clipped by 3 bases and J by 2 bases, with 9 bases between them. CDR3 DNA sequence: TGTGCCAGCAGTTTGGAGGAATTCACAGATACGCAGTATTTT. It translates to CASSLEEFTDTQYF.

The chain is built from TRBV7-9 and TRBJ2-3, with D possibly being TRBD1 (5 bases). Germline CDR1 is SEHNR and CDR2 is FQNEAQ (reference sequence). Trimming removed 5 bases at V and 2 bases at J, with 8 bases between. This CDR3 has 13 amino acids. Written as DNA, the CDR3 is TGTGCCAGCAGCGGGGCCCTCACAGATACGCAGTATTTT. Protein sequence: CASSGALTDTQYF.

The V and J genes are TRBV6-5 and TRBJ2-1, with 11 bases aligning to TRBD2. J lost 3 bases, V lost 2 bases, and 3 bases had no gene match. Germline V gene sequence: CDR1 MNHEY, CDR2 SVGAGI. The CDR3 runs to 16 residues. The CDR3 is CASSYTGTSGYNEQFF. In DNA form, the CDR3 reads TGTGCCAGCAGTTACACCGGGACTAGCGGCTACAATGAGCAGTTCTTC.

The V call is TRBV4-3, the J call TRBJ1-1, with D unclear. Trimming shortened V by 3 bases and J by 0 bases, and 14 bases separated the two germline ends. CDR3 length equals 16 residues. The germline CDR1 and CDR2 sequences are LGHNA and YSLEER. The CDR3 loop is CASSHSIAGLNTEAFF. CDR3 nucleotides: TGCGCCAGCAGCCACTCGATCGCGGGATTGAACACTGAAGCTTTCTTT.